Below are 21 T cell receptor beta chains sequenced from a single sample in a study of blood T cell repertoires in COVID-19. Clones were sequenced by immunoSEQ multiplex PCR, and TCRdb holds only the in-frame ones, with some missing. The sample yields roughly 220,000 clones, roughly 84% seen once. The sample was peripheral blood. The receptor source for this set is a young man with active or convalescent COVID-19.

This clone was detected only once. V gene TRBV30 combines with J gene TRBJ1-1, with a weak D call TRBD1 (5 bases). Trimming stripped 1 base from V and 1 base from J, with 10 bases between. Germline values: CDR1 GTSNPN, CDR2 SVGIG (reference sequence). The CDR3 has 14 amino acids. The CDR3 sequence: CAWSAGHTNTEAFF. The CDR3 DNA is TGTGCCTGGAGTGCCGGACACACGAACACTGAAGCTTTCTTT.

The chain carries TRBV30 and TRBJ1-6; D uncertain. V gave up 7 bases and J gave up 5 bases, with 15 bases separating them. Germline V gene lookup returns CDR1 GTSNPN and CDR2 SVGIG (reference sequence). The CDR3 is 14 residues long. The CDR3 bases are TGTGCCTCCTCGTCTCGGAGTGATAATTCACCCCTCCACTTT. Amino acids: CASSSRSDNSPLHF.

This rearrangement joins TRBV5-4 to TRBJ1-2; a weak D match, TRBD1 (5 bases). V was cut by 0 bases and J by 3 bases, with 9 bases left in between. This CDR3 region has 14 residues. From germline, CDR1 is SGHNT and CDR2 YYREEE (reference sequence). CDR3: CASSLDQGDYGYTF. The CDR3 region has the DNA TGTGCCAGCAGCTTGGATCAAGGGGACTATGGCTACACCTTC.

The chain carries TRBV11-2 and TRBJ2-1; D possibly corresponds to TRBD2 (5 bases). The V gene lost 10 bases and the J gene lost 0 bases, with 16 bases spanning the gap. The CDR3 sequence is 15 residues long. The V gene's germline CDR1 is SGHAT and CDR2 FQNNGV. The CDR3 is CATTGILSSYNEQFF. CDR3 coding DNA: TGTGCCACCACGGGGATCCTAAGCTCCTACAATGAGCAGTTCTTC.

The chain is built from TRBV7-2 and TRBJ2-1, with 9 bases that match TRBD1. CDR1 and CDR2 from the germline V gene are SGHTA and FQGNSA. CDR3 length equals 16 residues. V dropped 5 bases and J dropped 8; count of bases not matched to a gene: 13. The CDR3 protein is CASSPGRDRVIDEQFF. For the CDR3, the DNA is TGTGCCAGCAGCCCCGGGCGGGACAGGGTCATAGATGAGCAGTTCTTC.

With respect to this clone: A read error may account for a junction end that differs from germline. The chain has TRBV11-2 and TRBJ2-5; D remains ambiguous. This CDR3 spans 13 amino acids. Germline CDR1 SGHAT, CDR2 FQNNGV. Here the CDR3 reads CASSYTTMETQYF. In nucleotides, the CDR3 is TGTGCCAGTAGCTACACGACAATGGAGACCCAGTACTTC.

The chain joins TRBV4-3 to TRBJ1-5; maybe TRBD1 (5 bases). The V gene's germline CDR1 is LGHNA and CDR2 YSLEER. V was pared by 4 bases and J by 4 bases, with 8 bases between. CDR3 size: 13 residues. CDR3 region: CASSRGVNQPQHF. As DNA, the CDR3 is TGCGCCAGCAGCCGGGGGGTTAATCAGCCCCAGCATTTT.

This clone was counted once. The chain joins TRBV24-1 to TRBJ2-1; weak D call: TRBD2 (6 bases). V was pared by 0 bases and J by 8 bases, with 16 bases between. Germline V gene lookup returns CDR1 KGHDR and CDR2 SFDVKD. The CDR3 contains 16 residues. The CDR3 is CATSDLPGLGNYEQFF. CDR3 in DNA: TGTGCCACCAGTGATTTGCCGGGACTGGGGAACTATGAGCAGTTCTTC.

The CDR3 region has the DNA TGTGCCATCGACAGTGACTCTGGAAACACCATATATTTT. Residues: CAIDSDSGNTIYF. The V call is TRBV7-9, the J call TRBJ1-3; maybe TRBD1 (5 bases). Germline loops: CDR1 SEHNR, CDR2 FQNEAQ (reference sequence). The CDR3 sequence is 13 residues long. Trimming took 10 bases from V and 0 from J, leaving 10 bases between them.

This clone was counted once. CDR3 in amino acids: CASSVARGGSYEQYF. For the CDR3, the DNA is TGTGCCAGCAGCGTAGCACGGGGGGGCTCCTACGAGCAGTACTTC. This sequence joins TRBV9 and TRBJ2-7, with 8 nucleotides matching TRBD2. The CDR3 consists of 15 residues. Germline-derived CDR1 and CDR2 are SGDLS and YYNGEE. V lost 0 bases, J lost 0 bases, and 2 bases stayed unmatched.

The chain couples TRBV5-1 to TRBJ2-3; TRBD1 aligns across 9 bases. The trim removed 4 bases at V and 4 bases at J, leaving 25 bases unmatched. Germline V gene lookup returns CDR1 SGHRS and CDR2 YFSETQ. CDR3 length equals 21 residues. The CDR3: CASSARLWSKRGQGFADTQYF. CDR3 nucleotides: TGCGCCAGCAGCGCCCGTCTCTGGTCAAAAAGAGGACAGGGGTTTGCAGATACGCAGTATTTT.

V usage is TRBV5-1 and J usage is TRBJ2-6; D is unclear. The germline V gene encodes CDR1 SGHRS and CDR2 YFSETQ. The CDR3 length is 15 residues. The V end was cut by 4 bases, the J end by 1 base, with 9 bases between. The CDR3 sequence is CASSPRPSGANVLTF. As DNA, the CDR3 is TGCGCCAGCAGCCCTAGGCCTTCTGGGGCCAACGTCCTGACTTTC.

The rearrangement joins TRBV6-2 or TRBV6-3 to TRBJ2-4; 8 positions agree with TRBD2. This CDR3 is 15 amino acids long. Trimming at V came to 5 bases and at J to 5 bases, leaving 8 bases not matched to a gene. CDR1 is MNHEY and CDR2 is SVGEGT in the germline V gene. The CDR3: CASSLSSGGQNIQYF. The CDR3 nucleotides read TGTGCCAGCAGTCTATCCAGCGGGGGTCAAAACATTCAGTACTTC.

A few counts support this clone. This rearrangement joins TRBV4-1 to TRBJ1-1; 7 bases map to TRBD1. The junction had 14 bases not matched to a gene; V was cut back by 1 base and J by 0 bases. This CDR3 region has 19 residues. Germline V gene data show CDR1 as MGHRA and CDR2 as YSYEKL. In DNA form, the CDR3 reads TGCGCCAGCAGCCAAGCGGTATTTGGTCCAGGGGGGATGAACACTGAAGCTTTCTTT. The encoded protein is CASSQAVFGPGGMNTEAFF.

CDR3 nucleotides: TGTGCCAGCAGCCTGACAGGGGCCCTTTCAAATGAGCAGTTCTTC. This codes for CASSLTGALSNEQFF. The J gene is TRBJ2-1, the V gene TRBV7-9, with TRBD1 identical over 8 bases. J lost 7 bases, V lost 5 bases, and 10 bases had no gene match. The germline gives CDR1 SEHNR, CDR2 FQNEAQ (reference sequence). This CDR3 region has 15 residues. Supplemented by reference TRBV7-9 and TRBJ2-1, the full variable domain reads DTGVSQNPRHKITKRGQNVTFRCDPISEHNRLYWYRQTLGQGPEFLTYFQNEAQLEKSRLLSDRFSAERPKGSFSTLEIQRTEQGDSAMYLCASSLTGALSNEQFFGPGTRLTVL.

The rearrangement uses TRBV30 and TRBJ1-1; D is undetermined. V gave up 0 bases and J gave up 0 bases, with 8 bases separating them. The CDR3 is made up of 14 amino acids. Germline V gives CDR1 GTSNPN, CDR2 SVGIG (reference sequence). The CDR3 DNA is TGTGCCTGGAGTGTGGGGAGAATGAACACTGAAGCTTTCTTT. It is translated as CAWSVGRMNTEAFF.

This chain links TRBV19 with TRBJ2-2; possible D gene TRBD1, 6 bases. This CDR3 region has 16 residues. The V gene's germline CDR1 is LNHDA and CDR2 SQIVND (reference sequence). V dropped 0 bases and J dropped 1 base, with 9 bases sitting between them. For the CDR3, the DNA is TGTGCCAGTAGTATAGAAGTGACAGGGAACACCGGGGAGCTGTTTTTT. It yields the protein CASSIEVTGNTGELFF.

The V and J genes are TRBV4-1 and TRBJ1-3; TRBD1 matches 7 bases. V dropped 6 bases and J dropped 0; count of bases not matched to a gene: 8. The germline V gene has CDR1 MGHRA and CDR2 YSYEKL. CDR3 length: 16 amino acids. CDR3 protein: CASSRQGPISGNTIYF. The CDR3 coding sequence is TGCGCCAGCAGTCGACAGGGCCCTATCTCTGGAAACACCATATATTTT.

The V gene is TRBV30, the J gene TRBJ2-3; 7 bases map to TRBD1. Germline loops: CDR1 GTSNPN, CDR2 SVGIG (reference sequence). V gave up 0 bases and J gave up 2 bases; unmatched junction bases: 8. The CDR3 runs 16 residues. The chain's CDR3 is CAWSVWAGGSTDTQYF. In nucleotides, the CDR3 is TGTGCCTGGAGTGTTTGGGCAGGGGGTTCCACAGATACGCAGTATTTT.

The chain uses TRBV7-9 and TRBJ2-1; 14 nucleotides align to TRBD2. Per the germline V gene, CDR1 is SEHNR and CDR2 is FQNEAQ (reference sequence). The CDR3 has 17 residues. Trimming cost V 5 bases and J 7 bases; bases outside gene matches: 10. CDR3 coding DNA: TGTGCCAGCAGCACCGGACTAGCGGGAGGAAGAGGTAATGAGCAGTTCTTC. It codes for CASSTGLAGGRGNEQFF.

This clone was observed a handful of times. The rearrangement links TRBV5-5 to TRBJ1-2; the D gene is possibly TRBD1 (5 bases). The CDR3 is 15 amino acids. The V gene lost 4 bases and the J gene lost 3 bases, with 16 bases spanning the gap. Per the germline V gene, CDR1 is SGHKS and CDR2 is YYEKEE (reference sequence). Here the CDR3 reads CASSPGRRDDYGYTF. As DNA, the CDR3 is TGTGCCAGCAGCCCCGGGCGGAGGGACGACTATGGCTACACCTTC.